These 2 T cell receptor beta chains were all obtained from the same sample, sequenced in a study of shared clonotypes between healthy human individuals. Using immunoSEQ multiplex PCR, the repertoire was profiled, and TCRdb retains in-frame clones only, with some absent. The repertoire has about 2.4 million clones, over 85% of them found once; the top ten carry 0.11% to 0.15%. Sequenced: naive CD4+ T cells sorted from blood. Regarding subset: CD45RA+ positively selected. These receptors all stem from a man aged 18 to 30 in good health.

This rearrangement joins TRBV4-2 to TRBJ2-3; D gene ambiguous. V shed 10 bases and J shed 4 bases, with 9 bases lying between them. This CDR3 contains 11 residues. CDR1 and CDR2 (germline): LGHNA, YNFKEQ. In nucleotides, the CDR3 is TGTGCCACCTCAGGTCCAGATACGCAGTATTTT. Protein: CATSGPDTQYF.

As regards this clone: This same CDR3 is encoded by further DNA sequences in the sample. The CDR3 DNA reads as TGTGCCAGCTCGCCAGCGTCAGGGGGCAATGAGCAGTTCTTC. This gives the protein CASSPASGGNEQFF. The chain uses TRBV18 and TRBJ2-1; TRBD1 matches 7 bases. The CDR3 length is 14 residues. CDR1 is KGHSH, CDR2 LQKENI, per germline. The trim removed 6 bases at V and 6 bases at J, leaving 8 bases unmatched.